Listed here are 11 T cell receptor beta chains from one sample, sequenced in a study of a mutant IDH1 vaccine in newly diagnosed glioma. Using immunoSEQ multiplex PCR, the repertoire was profiled, and TCRdb retains in-frame clones only, with some absent. The table lists 50,000 to 70,000 clones, approximately 87% of them singletons. The time point was: week 23, last vaccination. Vaccine doses each comprised 300 ug of mutant IDH1 20-mer peptide, with topical imiquimod. These receptors' antigens are unknown. The material was PBMCs, obtained from a glioma patient whose treatment included an IDH1 peptide vaccine. The receptors shown here come from a middle-aged man with glioma.

By sample fraction, this clone is medium-sized. The J gene is TRBJ1-1, the V gene TRBV10-3; 8 bases agree with TRBD1. CDR1 is ENHRY, CDR2 SYGVKD, per germline. The CDR3 loop spans 13 amino acids. Trimming took 11 bases from V and 0 from J; bases not matched to a gene: 5. The CDR3 sequence: CASGTGLNTEAFF. The CDR3 DNA sequence: TGTGCCTCCGGGACAGGATTGAACACTGAAGCTTTCTTT.

The chain couples TRBV15 to TRBJ1-1; D is unclear. The CDR3 has 15 residues. V was trimmed by 0 bases and J by 3 bases, leaving 11 bases between them. Per the germline V gene, CDR1 is LNHNV and CDR2 is YYDKDF (reference sequence). CDR3 residues: CATSREGGRDTEAFF. The CDR3 DNA follows: TGTGCCACCAGCAGAGAGGGAGGTAGAGACACTGAAGCTTTCTTT.

The rearrangement joins TRBV2 to TRBJ2-5; 8 bases fit TRBD1. Germline V gene sequence: CDR1 SNHLY, CDR2 FYNNEI. The junction had 17 bases not matched to a gene; V was cut back by 7 bases and J by 1 base. The CDR3 contains 18 residues. The CDR3 region is CASKQHYRTGRPQETQYF. CDR3 in DNA: TGTGCCAGCAAGCAACACTACCGGACAGGGCGGCCCCAAGAGACCCAGTACTTC. The variable domain in full, with the rest retrieved from reference TRBV2 and TRBJ2-5, is EPEVTQTPSHQVTQMGQEVILRCVPISNHLYFYWYRQILGQKVEFLVSFYNNEISEKSEIFDDQFSVERPDGSNFTLKIRSTKLEDSAMYFCASKQHYRTGRPQETQYFGPGTRLLVL.

V gene TRBV7-9 combines with J gene TRBJ2-2, with D unclear. With 2 bases removed from V and 1 base from J, the gap between germline ends came to 8 bases. Germline V gives CDR1 SEHNR, CDR2 FQNEAQ (reference sequence). The CDR3 runs to 15 residues. DNA of the CDR3: TGTGCCAGCAGCTTATTCGGCAGGAACACCGGGGAGCTGTTTTTT. It yields the protein CASSLFGRNTGELFF.

This clone was recorded only once. The J gene is TRBJ2-1, the V gene TRBV27; maybe TRBD1 (5 bases). The ends were cut back, 1 base at V and 6 bases at J, with 13 bases in the middle. Germline V lookup: CDR1 MNHEY, CDR2 SMNVEV (reference sequence). The CDR3 is 15 residues long. The CDR3 spells CASSLFQGLGNEQFF. The CDR3 DNA sequence: TGTGCCAGCAGTTTATTCCAGGGTCTTGGCAATGAGCAGTTCTTC.

This chain connects TRBV2 to TRBJ2-7; no firm D call. V was cut by 10 bases and J by 6 bases, with 19 bases left in between. There are 13 residues in the CDR3. The germline CDR1 and CDR2 sequences are SNHLY and FYNNEI. CDR3 protein: CATNPYWGSEQYF. As DNA, the CDR3 is TGTGCCACCAACCCGTATTGGGGATCCGAGCAGTACTTC.

This chain connects TRBV5-1 to TRBJ2-7, with 8 bases lining up with TRBD1. The germline gives CDR1 SGHRS, CDR2 YFSETQ. The CDR3 has 15 residues. J gave up 1 base and V 4 bases, and 7 bases lay outside the gene matches. The CDR3 protein is CASSKTGGDSYEQYF. The CDR3 bases are TGCGCCAGCAGCAAAACAGGGGGTGATTCCTACGAGCAGTACTTC. Combining the CDR3 with reference TRBV5-1 and TRBJ2-7 gives the whole variable domain KAGVTQTPRYLIKTRGQQVTLSCSPISGHRSVSWYQQTPGQGLQFLFEYFSETQRNKGNFPGRFSGRQFSNSRSEMNVSTLELGDSALYLCASSKTGGDSYEQYFGPGTRLTVT.

This clone was recorded a few times. CDR3 bases: TGCGCCAGCAGCCAAGAGCGGACTAGCGGGAGTATTCGGGTGACCCAGTACTTC. Encoded protein: CASSQERTSGSIRVTQYF. The gene calls are TRBV4-1 and TRBJ2-5; 13 bases align to TRBD2. CDR1 and CDR2 (germline): MGHRA, YSYEKL. V was pared by 0 bases and J by 7 bases, with 11 bases of the junction left unmatched. The CDR3 extends over 18 amino acids.

This chain connects TRBV7-9 to TRBJ2-7, with D unresolved. Germline V CDR1 and CDR2: SEHNR, FQNEAQ (reference sequence). Between the trimmed V and J ends, which lost 5 bases and 1 base, there was a span of 6 bases. This CDR3 comprises 12 residues. This chain's CDR3 is CASSPLSYEQYF. The CDR3 region has the DNA TGTGCCAGCAGCCCACTTTCCTACGAGCAGTACTTC.

This clone was picked up one time. This chain links TRBV2 with TRBJ2-4; D gene ambiguous. Germline CDR1 SNHLY, CDR2 FYNNEI. The length of the CDR3 is 13 residues. V was clipped by 1 base and J by 6 bases, with 7 bases between them. The CDR3 sequence: CASSEVEVNIQYF. CDR3 in DNA: TGTGCCAGCAGTGAAGTTGAGGTAAACATTCAGTACTTC.

The chain is built from TRBV5-1 and TRBJ1-4, with D perhaps TRBD1 (5 bases). V shed 4 bases and J shed 3 bases, with 10 bases lying between them. The CDR3 loop spans 14 amino acids. Germline assignment: CDR1 SGHRS and CDR2 YFSETQ. The CDR3 bases are TGCGCCAGCAGCCCCGGGACGGCTAATGAAAAACTGTTTTTT. Encoded protein: CASSPGTANEKLFF.